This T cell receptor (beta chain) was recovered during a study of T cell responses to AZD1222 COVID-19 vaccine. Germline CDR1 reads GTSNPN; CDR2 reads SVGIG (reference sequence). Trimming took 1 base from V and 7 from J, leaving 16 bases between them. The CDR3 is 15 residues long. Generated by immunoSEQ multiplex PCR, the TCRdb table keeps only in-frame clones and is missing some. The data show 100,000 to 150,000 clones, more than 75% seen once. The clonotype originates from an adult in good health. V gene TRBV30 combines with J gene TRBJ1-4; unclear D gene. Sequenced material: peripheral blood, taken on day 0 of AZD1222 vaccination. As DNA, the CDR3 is TGTGCCTGGAGTGACCTTGAGAGTGTTCTTGAAAAACTGTTTTTT. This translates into CAWSDLESVLEKLFF.